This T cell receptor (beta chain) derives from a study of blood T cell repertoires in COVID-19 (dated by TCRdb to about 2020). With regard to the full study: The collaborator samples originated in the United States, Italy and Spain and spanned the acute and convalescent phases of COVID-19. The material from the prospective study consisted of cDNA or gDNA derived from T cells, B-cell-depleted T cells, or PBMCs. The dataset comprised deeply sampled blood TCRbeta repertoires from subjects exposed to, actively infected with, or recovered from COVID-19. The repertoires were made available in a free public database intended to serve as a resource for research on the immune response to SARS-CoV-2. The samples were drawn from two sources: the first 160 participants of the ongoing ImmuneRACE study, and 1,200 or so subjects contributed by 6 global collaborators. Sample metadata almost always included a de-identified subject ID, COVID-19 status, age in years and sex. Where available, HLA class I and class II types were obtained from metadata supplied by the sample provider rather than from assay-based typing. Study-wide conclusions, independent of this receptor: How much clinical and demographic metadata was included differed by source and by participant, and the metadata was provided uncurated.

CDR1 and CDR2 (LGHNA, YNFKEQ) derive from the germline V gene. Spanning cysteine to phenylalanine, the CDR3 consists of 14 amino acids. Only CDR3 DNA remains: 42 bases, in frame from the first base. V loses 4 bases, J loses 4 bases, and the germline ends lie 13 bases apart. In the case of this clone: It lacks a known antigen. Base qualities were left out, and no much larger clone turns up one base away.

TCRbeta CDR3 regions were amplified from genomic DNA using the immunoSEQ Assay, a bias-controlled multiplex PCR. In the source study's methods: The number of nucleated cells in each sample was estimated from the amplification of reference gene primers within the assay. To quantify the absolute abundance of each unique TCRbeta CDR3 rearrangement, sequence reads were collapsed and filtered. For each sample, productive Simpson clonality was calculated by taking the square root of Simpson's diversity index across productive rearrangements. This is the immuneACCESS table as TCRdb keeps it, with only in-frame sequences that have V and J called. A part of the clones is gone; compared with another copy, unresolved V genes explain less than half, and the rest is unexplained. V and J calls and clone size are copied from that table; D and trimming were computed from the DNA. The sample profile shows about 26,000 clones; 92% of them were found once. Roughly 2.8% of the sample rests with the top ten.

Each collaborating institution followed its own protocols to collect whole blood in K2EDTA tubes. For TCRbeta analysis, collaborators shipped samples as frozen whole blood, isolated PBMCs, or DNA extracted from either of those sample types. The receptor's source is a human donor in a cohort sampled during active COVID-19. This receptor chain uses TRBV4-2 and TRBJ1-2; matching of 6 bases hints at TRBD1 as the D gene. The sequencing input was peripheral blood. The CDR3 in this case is CASSRDTGGYGYTF. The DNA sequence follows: TGTGCCAGCAGCCGGGACACCGGTGGCTATGGCTACACCTTC.